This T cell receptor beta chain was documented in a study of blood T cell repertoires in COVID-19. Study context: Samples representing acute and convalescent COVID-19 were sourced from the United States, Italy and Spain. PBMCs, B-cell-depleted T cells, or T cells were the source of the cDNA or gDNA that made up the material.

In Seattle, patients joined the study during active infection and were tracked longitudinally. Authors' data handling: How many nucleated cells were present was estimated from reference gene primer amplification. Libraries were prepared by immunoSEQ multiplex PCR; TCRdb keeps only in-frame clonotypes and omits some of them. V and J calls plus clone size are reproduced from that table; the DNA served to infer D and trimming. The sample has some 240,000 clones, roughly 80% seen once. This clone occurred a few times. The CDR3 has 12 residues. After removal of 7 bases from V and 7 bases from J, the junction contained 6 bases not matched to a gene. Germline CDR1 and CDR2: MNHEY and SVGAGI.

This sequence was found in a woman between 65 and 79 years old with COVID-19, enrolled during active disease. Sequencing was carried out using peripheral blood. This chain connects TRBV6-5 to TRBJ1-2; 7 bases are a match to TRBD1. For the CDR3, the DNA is TGTGCCAGCAAAGACAGGGAGCGTGGCTACACCTTC. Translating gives CASKDRERGYTF.